The source of this T cell receptor (beta chain) is a study of T cell repertoires in cytomegalovirus infection. As concerns this clonotype: Its antigen is still unknown.

In TCRdb, the reads were re-called with MiXCR into one record per CDR3 protein. The sample includes about 890,000 distinct CDR3 sequences, around 32% of them seen just once. The material was cultured CD8+ T cells from PBMCs, obtained from culture after CMV antigen stimulation. This TCR was recovered from a human donor in good health (CMV status not recorded). Some clones in this sample may be carry-over from other donors' samples.

This CDR3 is CASSKGDRKNQPQHF. The CDR3 DNA follows: TGTGCCAGCAGTAAAGGGGACAGGAAAAATCAGCCCCAGCATTTT. The chain employs TRBV28 and TRBJ1-5, with 8 nucleotides matching TRBD1. J lost 4 bases, V lost 5 bases, and 7 bases had no gene match. In germline, CDR1 is MDHEN, CDR2 SYDVKM. This CDR3 has 15 amino acids.